The 30 T cell receptor beta chains listed next were all sequenced from one sample in a study of blood T cell repertoires in COVID-19 (TCRdb year 2020). The receptor library was made with the immunoSEQ multiplex PCR assay. The clones in this table, taken by TCRdb from immuneACCESS, are in-frame only. Not every clone is retained; where verified, under half of the shortfall comes from an unresolved V gene, and the cause of the rest is unknown. The sample contains fewer than 110,000 clones, about 90% of them found a single time. The ten top clones hold about 3.2% of the sample. Input material: peripheral blood. All receptors come from a human donor in a cohort sampled during active COVID-19.

The chain combines TRBV10-3 with TRBJ1-2; the D gene is possibly TRBD1 (6 bases). The V and J ends lost 3 bases and 8 bases respectively, with 16 bases between them. The CDR3 consists of 14 residues. Germline V lookup: CDR1 ENHRY, CDR2 SYGVKD. The CDR3 region is CAISDYRVLGGYTF. CDR3 nucleotides: TGTGCCATCAGTGATTACAGGGTATTGGGAGGCTACACCTTC.

The V gene is TRBV11-2, the J gene TRBJ2-7; 8 nucleotides align to TRBD1. V was pared by 5 bases and J by 0 bases, with 3 bases of the junction left unmatched. CDR1 is SGHAT, CDR2 FQNNGV, per germline. This CDR3 is built from 14 residues. The CDR3 here is CASSPGQASYEQYF. The CDR3, as DNA: TGTGCCAGCAGCCCGGGACAGGCCTCCTACGAGCAGTACTTC.

V and J are TRBV3-1 (or the pseudogene TRBV3-2) and TRBJ2-7; D not certain. CDR1 LGHDT and CDR2 YNNKEL come from the germline V gene (reference sequence). The CDR3 runs to 15 residues. The V and J ends lost 1 base and 0 bases respectively, with 10 bases between them. The CDR3 reads CASSQGLVGSYEQYF. CDR3 DNA: TGTGCCAGCAGCCAAGGGTTGGTCGGCTCCTACGAGCAGTACTTC.

The chain joins TRBV9 to TRBJ1-4, with a tentative D call TRBD1 (5 bases). Germline V gene data show CDR1 as SGDLS and CDR2 as YYNGEE. This CDR3 contains 13 residues. Trimming pared 7 bases from V and 5 bases from J, leaving 12 bases between. The CDR3 nucleotides are TGTGCCAGCGGCGGGGCCCTCAATGAAAAACTGTTTTTT. This translates into CASGGALNEKLFF.

The chain joins TRBV30 to TRBJ2-2; D perhaps matches TRBD2 (6 bases). CDR1 and CDR2 from the germline V gene are GTSNPN and SVGIG (reference sequence). The germline V and J ends were trimmed by 8 bases and 6 bases, with 13 bases remaining between them. The CDR3 spans 12 residues. Here the CDR3 DNA reads TGTGCCCTTCGGCGGGGTTCCGGGGAGCTGTTTTTT. Translated: CALRRGSGELFF.

The chain is built from TRBV24-1 and TRBJ1-6, with D possibly being TRBD1 (5 bases). Germline V gene sequence: CDR1 KGHDR, CDR2 SFDVKD. V was clipped by 0 bases and J by 10 bases, with 15 bases between them. The CDR3 runs 16 residues. The CDR3 is CATSDLVWQGNSPLHF. For the CDR3, the DNA is TGTGCCACCAGTGATTTGGTGTGGCAGGGAAACTCACCCCTCCACTTT.

This rearrangement joins TRBV5-1 to TRBJ1-6; 10 positions match TRBD1. With 0 bases clipped from V and 13 bases from J, the junction kept 7 bases outside the gene matches. Germline CDR1 is SGHRS and CDR2 is YFSETQ. The CDR3 has 15 residues. The CDR3 bases are TGCGCCAGCAGCTTGGATAGGGACAGGGGACGGCCCCTCCACTTT. It encodes CASSLDRDRGRPLHF.

This rearrangement joins TRBV30 to TRBJ2-7; TRBD2 matches 9 bases. V lost 1 base, J lost 6 bases, and 10 bases stayed unmatched. This CDR3 region has 15 residues. Germline CDR1 GTSNPN, CDR2 SVGIG (reference sequence). The CDR3 bases are TGTGCCTGGAGTGAAAGACTAGCGGCCGACAGCGAGCAGTACTTC. It translates to CAWSERLAADSEQYF.

CDR3 region: CASRDRAYNEQFF. For the CDR3, the DNA is TGTGCCAGCAGGGACAGGGCCTACAATGAGCAGTTCTTC. This chain uses TRBV2 with TRBJ2-1; 8 bases line up with TRBD1. Germline V lookup: CDR1 SNHLY, CDR2 FYNNEI. The length of the CDR3 is 13 residues. V shed 6 bases, J shed 2 bases, and the junction held 0 bases outside the gene matches.

The V call is TRBV30, the J call TRBJ1-3, with D hard to call. The germline gives CDR1 GTSNPN, CDR2 SVGIG (reference sequence). With 1 base removed from V and 4 bases from J, the gap between germline ends came to 5 bases. This CDR3 spans 12 amino acids. In nucleotides, the CDR3 is TGTGCCTGGAGTGACCAGGGAAACACCATATATTTT. It translates to CAWSDQGNTIYF.

This rearrangement joins TRBV4-1 to TRBJ2-3; the match to TRBD1 covers 7 bases. Per germline, CDR1 MGHRA and CDR2 YSYEKL. The length of the CDR3 is 16 residues. V was pared by 3 bases and J by 2 bases, with 8 bases of the junction left unmatched. CDR3 amino acids: CASSHVTGDLTDTQYF. CDR3 nucleotides: TGCGCCAGCAGCCACGTTACAGGGGACCTCACAGATACGCAGTATTTT.

The V and J genes are TRBV5-1 and TRBJ2-1, with D possibly being TRBD1 (6 bases). Germline CDR1 and CDR2: SGHRS and YFSETQ. The CDR3 spans 15 residues. V was cut by 4 bases and J by 0 bases, with 11 bases left in between. The CDR3 loop reads CASSLQGSSYNEQFF. The CDR3 region has the DNA TGCGCCAGCAGCCTCCAGGGGAGCTCCTACAATGAGCAGTTCTTC.

This chain connects TRBV7-6 to TRBJ2-1, with D unclear. Germline V gene data show CDR1 as SGHVS and CDR2 as FNYEAQ. V was cut by 0 bases and J by 3 bases, with 3 bases left in between. There are 13 residues in the CDR3. DNA for the CDR3: TGTGCCAGCAGCTTAGCCCTCTACAATGAGCAGTTCTTC. It specifies CASSLALYNEQFF. Full variable domain (remainder filled in from reference TRBV7-6 and TRBJ2-1): GAGVSQSPRYKVTKRGQDVALRCDPISGHVSLYWYRQALGQGPEFLTYFNYEAQQDKSGLPNDRFSAERPEGSISTLTIQRTEQRDSAMYRCASSLALYNEQFFGPGTRLTVL.

This clone was seen more than once but under ten times. V and J are TRBV7-9 and TRBJ2-7; 9 nucleotides agree with TRBD1. The CDR3 totals 16 residues. The germline gives CDR1 SEHNR, CDR2 FQNEAQ (reference sequence). V was pared by 7 bases and J by 1 base, with 11 bases of the junction left unmatched. The CDR3 nucleotides read TGTGCCAGCACCCAAACAGGGGGCGTAAGTTCCTACGAGCAGTACTTC. Amino acid sequence: CASTQTGGVSSYEQYF.

The J gene is TRBJ1-1, the V gene TRBV9; D is uncertain. There are 14 residues in the CDR3. Germline loops: CDR1 SGDLS, CDR2 YYNGEE. Trimming pared 3 bases from V and 0 bases from J, leaving 9 bases between. The CDR3 reads CASSAGAMNTEAFF. The CDR3 DNA reads TGTGCCAGCAGCGCGGGTGCTATGAACACTGAAGCTTTCTTT.

The genes are TRBV7-9 and TRBJ1-6, with a tentative D call TRBD1 (5 bases). V was trimmed by 7 bases and J by 12 bases, leaving 22 bases between them. This CDR3 spans 15 amino acids. Germline V gene data show CDR1 as SEHNR and CDR2 as FQNEAQ (reference sequence). The CDR3, as DNA: TGTGCCAGCAACCGCGGGGCCCGTGCGGGGGGACCCCTCCACTTT. This codes for CASNRGARAGGPLHF.

This CDR3 reads CASSQDKSHRWTGELFF. In DNA form, the CDR3 reads TGTGCCAGCAGCCAAGATAAATCCCACAGATGGACCGGGGAGCTGTTTTTT. The rearrangement uses TRBV14 and TRBJ2-2; D is unclear. Trimming cost V 0 bases and J 5 bases, with 16 bases left between them. The CDR3 contains 17 residues. Germline assignment: CDR1 SGHDN and CDR2 FVKESK.

The chain carries TRBV18 and TRBJ1-3, with D possibly matching TRBD1 (6 bases). From germline, CDR1 is KGHSH and CDR2 LQKENI. V was shortened by 3 bases and J by 0 bases, with 9 bases between the two germline ends. The CDR3 loop spans 15 amino acids. The CDR3 protein is CASSPNRASGNTIYF. The DNA for the CDR3 is TGTGCCAGCTCACCCAACAGGGCCTCTGGAAACACCATATATTTT.

This clone was observed once. The rearrangement links TRBV19 to TRBJ2-7; D is unresolved. Germline V gives CDR1 LNHDA, CDR2 SQIVND (reference sequence). This CDR3 has 14 amino acids. V gave up 5 bases and J gave up 6 bases, with 17 bases separating them. The CDR3 here is CASSVAVGIGEQYF. The CDR3 nucleotides are TGTGCCAGTAGTGTGGCGGTCGGTATTGGCGAGCAGTACTTC.

This clone came up a few times. The chain employs TRBV7-8 and TRBJ1-5; TRBD1 might be the D (5 bases). Germline values: CDR1 SGHVS, CDR2 FQNEAQ. V lost 1 base and J 3 bases, leaving 13 bases between the germline ends. The CDR3 length is 16 residues. The DNA of the CDR3 is TGTGCCAGCAGCTTAGGCGGCCAGGGCTACAATCAGCCCCAGCATTTT. Its protein product is CASSLGGQGYNQPQHF.

The V gene is TRBV14, the J gene TRBJ1-1; no definite D call. Per germline, CDR1 SGHDN and CDR2 FVKESK. This CDR3 is 16 amino acids long. Between the trimmed V and J ends, which lost 1 base and 2 bases, there was a span of 14 bases. The CDR3, as DNA: TGTGCCAGCAGCCAAGGCGCACGGAGATCAAACACTGAAGCTTTCTTT. Encoded protein: CASSQGARRSNTEAFF.

The chain carries TRBV5-6 and TRBJ2-7; D possibly corresponds to TRBD1 (6 bases). The germline CDR1 and CDR2 sequences are SGHDT and YYEEEE. The CDR3 is 14 residues long. V lost 4 bases, J lost 3 bases, and 14 bases lay in between. CDR3 sequence reads: CASSLVQGIYEQYF. The CDR3 DNA reads as TGTGCCAGCAGCCTTGTACAGGGTATCTACGAGCAGTACTTC.

The rearrangement joins TRBV10-3 to TRBJ2-3; TRBD2 is a possible D gene (6 bases). Germline V gene lookup returns CDR1 ENHRY and CDR2 SYGVKD. The CDR3 contains 15 residues. Trimming removed 0 bases from V and 0 bases from J, with 7 bases in between. The CDR3 protein is CAISESAGSTDTQYF. The CDR3 DNA sequence: TGTGCCATCAGTGAGTCGGCGGGGAGCACAGATACGCAGTATTTT.

The chain is built from TRBV19 and TRBJ1-6; tentatively, D is TRBD1 (5 bases). CDR1 is LNHDA, CDR2 SQIVND, per germline (reference sequence). V lost 7 bases, J lost 10 bases, and 14 bases lay in between. CDR3 length equals 13 residues. The CDR3 sequence: CASTQGVRSPLHF. The CDR3, as DNA: TGTGCCAGTACCCAGGGTGTACGGTCACCCCTCCACTTT.

This chain joins TRBV3-1 (or the pseudogene TRBV3-2) and TRBJ1-1; D might be TRBD1 (5 bases). Germline V lookup: CDR1 LGHDT, CDR2 YNNKEL (reference sequence). CDR3 length equals 14 residues. The V end was cut by 7 bases, the J end by 3 bases, with 15 bases between. The CDR3 nucleotides are TGTGCCAGCACCCACGCCGCAGGGCACACTGAAGCTTTCTTT. Translated: CASTHAAGHTEAFF.

This clone was recorded only once. The chain is built from TRBV7-3 and TRBJ2-7, with 8 bases lining up with TRBD2. The J segment lost 0 bases and the V segment lost 5 bases, leaving 3 bases of the junction unmatched. Germline values: CDR1 SGHTA, CDR2 FQGTGA. The CDR3 totals 14 residues. In nucleotides, the CDR3 is TGTGCCAGCAGCCCGCGGGGGGACTCCTACGAGCAGTACTTC. Translating gives CASSPRGDSYEQYF.

In this sample, this clone turned up a few times. The chain employs TRBV5-1 and TRBJ2-6; possibly TRBD1 for D (5 bases). With 3 bases removed from V and 0 bases from J, the gap between germline ends came to 7 bases. CDR1 is SGHRS, CDR2 YFSETQ, per germline. This CDR3 contains 15 residues. The CDR3 reads CASSSQGSGANVLTF. Here the CDR3 DNA reads TGCGCCAGCAGCTCTCAGGGCTCTGGGGCCAACGTCCTGACTTTC.

The J gene is TRBJ1-1, the V gene TRBV5-6, with D unresolved. The V end was cut by 2 bases, the J end by 3 bases, with 8 bases between. There are 13 residues in the CDR3. Per the germline V gene, CDR1 is SGHDT and CDR2 is YYEEEE. CDR3 amino acids: CASSFLPDTEAFF. As DNA, the CDR3 is TGTGCCAGCAGCTTTCTGCCGGACACTGAAGCTTTCTTT.

With regard to this clone: A read error may account for a junction end that differs from germline. V is TRBV28 and J is TRBJ2-4, with TRBD1 as a possible D gene (6 bases). The CDR3 contains 15 residues. Germline lookup yields CDR1 MDHEN and CDR2 SYDVKM. CDR3 coding DNA: TGTGCCAGCGGTTTACGTAGGGGGTGGGCAAACATTCAGTACTTC. Residues: CASGLRRGWANIQYF.

J is TRBJ2-5 and V is TRBV5-1; possible D gene TRBD2, 7 bases. The CDR3 is made up of 14 amino acids. CDR1 is SGHRS and CDR2 is YFSETQ in the germline V gene. V was clipped by 7 bases and J by 4 bases, with 17 bases between them. CDR3 coding DNA: TGCGCCAGCTACAAAGGGGGGGGTTCAGAGACCCAGTACTTC. Amino acids: CASYKGGGSETQYF. The full variable domain, its missing parts supplied by reference TRBV5-1 and TRBJ2-5, is KAGVTQTPRYLIKTRGQQVTLSCSPISGHRSVSWYQQTPGQGLQFLFEYFSETQRNKGNFPGRFSGRQFSNSRSEMNVSTLELGDSALYLCASYKGGGSETQYFGPGTRLLVL.